This T cell receptor beta chain was recovered during a study of cytomegalovirus exposure and HLA in healthy donors. The CDR3 is 14 amino acids. The V segment lost 4 bases and the J segment 10 bases; nucleotides outside the gene matches: 11. Germline V CDR1 and CDR2: MDHEN, SYDVKM. The PCR employed 60 Vbeta primers together with 13 Jbeta primers. Using immunoSEQ multiplex PCR, the repertoire was profiled, and TCRdb retains in-frame clones only, with some absent. Of 100,000 or so clones in the sample, roughly 77% were seen once. This sequence joins TRBV28 and TRBJ1-1, with 8 positions matching TRBD1. This TCR came from a man aged 40-49 years in good health and CMV-seronegative. Sequenced sample: PBMCs. CDR3 region: CASSSPDTGGGAFF. The CDR3 nucleotides are TGTGCCAGCAGTTCCCCCGATACAGGGGGGGGAGCTTTCTTT.